This T cell receptor (beta chain) was found in a study of PD-1 blockade in classical Hodgkin lymphoma. The CDR3 consists of 15 residues. Germline V CDR1 and CDR2: MNHNY, SVGAGI (reference sequence). Between the trimmed V and J ends, which lost 1 base and 0 bases, there was a span of 9 bases. For this clone: Its matching antigen is unknown.

The table came from immunoSEQ multiplex PCR; TCRdb's copy has only in-frame clones and leaves some out. Among tens of thousands of clones listed, more than 70% were seen once. Study-wide findings and caveats: Newly diagnosed patients were reported to exhibit reduced baseline TCR diversity relative to healthy donors. Researchers reported that CD4+ TCR diversity, though not CD8+, rose significantly by C4D1.

Sample time point: cycle 4 day 1 (C4D1), after 6 weeks of nivolumab. Brentuximab vedotin exposure varied among the patients, all of whom had relapsed after autologous stem cell transplantation. This material consisted of peripheral blood mononuclear cells (PBMCs), taken before the fourth cycle of nivolumab. This sequence was found in a human donor with classical Hodgkin lymphoma. The genes are TRBV6-6 and TRBJ1-1; D gene unclear. The CDR3 reads CASSYLKGMNTEAFF. As DNA, the CDR3 is TGTGCCAGCAGTTACTTAAAGGGAATGAACACTGAAGCTTTCTTT.